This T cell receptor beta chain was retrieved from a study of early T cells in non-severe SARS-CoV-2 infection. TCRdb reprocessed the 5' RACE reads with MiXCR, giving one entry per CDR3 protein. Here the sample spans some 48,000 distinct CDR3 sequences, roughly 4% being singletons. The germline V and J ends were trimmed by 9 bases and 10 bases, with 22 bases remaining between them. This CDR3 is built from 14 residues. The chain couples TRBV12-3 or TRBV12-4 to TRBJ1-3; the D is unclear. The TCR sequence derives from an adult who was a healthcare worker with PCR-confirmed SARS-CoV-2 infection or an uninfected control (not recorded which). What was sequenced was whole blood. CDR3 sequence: CASAISGIKGTIYF. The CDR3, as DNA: TGTGCCAGTGCGATATCGGGAATTAAAGGAACCATATATTTT.